Each of the 30 T cell receptor beta chains below was sequenced from the same sample in a study of preoperative IRX-2 immunotherapy in early breast cancer. Libraries were prepared by immunoSEQ multiplex PCR; TCRdb keeps only in-frame clonotypes and omits some of them. The sample has 10,000 to 15,000 clones, just over 90% seen once. Treatment noted: preoperative locoregional IRX-2 cytokine immunotherapy. Sampling took place from a patient treated with IRX-2 immunotherapy. These receptors came from a human donor with breast cancer.

This clone appeared a few times. V is TRBV5-1 and J is TRBJ2-1, with D perhaps TRBD1 (5 bases). V was trimmed by 3 bases and J by 3 bases, leaving 13 bases between them. CDR3 length equals 15 residues. Germline V CDR1 and CDR2: SGHRS, YFSETQ. The CDR3 DNA reads TGCGCCAGCAGCTCCCGACAGAGTCTCTACAATGAGCAGTTCTTC. Amino acids: CASSSRQSLYNEQFF.

The chain combines TRBV27 with TRBJ1-4; D is unclear. The CDR3 is 14 residues long. The V end was cut by 6 bases, the J end by 8 bases, with 16 bases between. Germline-derived CDR1 and CDR2 are MNHEY and SMNVEV (reference sequence). In nucleotides, the CDR3 is TGTGCCAGCAGGCCTGGCAAGGGCGGGGAAAAACTGTTTTTT. The encoded protein is CASRPGKGGEKLFF.

The chain employs TRBV6-6 and TRBJ1-5; unclear D gene. There are 15 residues in the CDR3. The V and J ends lost 0 bases and 0 bases respectively, with 6 bases between them. Per germline, CDR1 MNHNY and CDR2 SVGAGI (reference sequence). CDR3 in amino acids: CASSYSQHSNQPQHF. For the CDR3, the DNA is TGTGCCAGCAGTTACTCTCAGCATAGCAATCAGCCCCAGCATTTT.

V is TRBV11-2 and J is TRBJ2-5, with D maybe TRBD2 (7 bases). CDR1 is SGHAT and CDR2 is FQNNGV in the germline V gene. Trimming left V 5 bases short and J 5 bases short, with 24 bases between. The CDR3 length is 17 residues. CDR3 sequence: CASSPFLGGHVGETQYF. The CDR3 DNA reads as TGTGCCAGCAGCCCTTTCTTGGGGGGGCATGTGGGTGAGACCCAGTACTTC.

This rearrangement joins TRBV2 to TRBJ2-5, with 7 nucleotides matching TRBD1. This CDR3 is 13 amino acids long. Germline values: CDR1 SNHLY, CDR2 FYNNEI. The ends lost 5 bases at V and 3 bases at J; junction bases unmatched: 3. The CDR3 reads CASSFTGEETQYF. The DNA for the CDR3 is TGTGCCAGCAGTTTCACAGGGGAAGAGACCCAGTACTTC. Using reference TRBV2 and TRBJ2-5 for the parts outside the CDR3, the full variable domain is EPEVTQTPSHQVTQMGQEVILRCVPISNHLYFYWYRQILGQKVEFLVSFYNNEISEKSEIFDDQFSVERPDGSNFTLKIRSTKLEDSAMYFCASSFTGEETQYFGPGTRLLVL.

This clone was seen only once. This rearrangement joins TRBV7-9 to TRBJ1-4; D uncertain. Germline V lookup: CDR1 SEHNR, CDR2 FQNEAQ (reference sequence). The CDR3 extends over 14 amino acids. Trimming removed 5 bases at V and 10 bases at J, with 17 bases between. CDR3 in DNA: TGTGCCAGCAGCCATCGGGCGAGGGAGGGAAAACTGTTTTTT. Amino acids: CASSHRAREGKLFF.

The genes are TRBV29-1 and TRBJ2-3; 7 positions match TRBD1. Germline CDR1 and CDR2: SQVTM and ANQGSEA. The V segment lost 2 bases and the J segment 7 bases; nucleotides outside the gene matches: 3. There are 12 residues in the CDR3. The CDR3 DNA reads as TGCAGCGTTGAACAGGGGGACAATACGCAGTATTTT. Translation: CSVEQGDNTQYF.

V usage is TRBV2 and J usage is TRBJ2-7, with D perhaps being TRBD1 or TRBD2 (5 bases each). Germline V lookup: CDR1 SNHLY, CDR2 FYNNEI. Trimming took 3 bases from V and 12 from J, leaving 18 bases between them. This CDR3 has 13 residues. CDR3 in amino acids: CASSDGSPTGTYF. The CDR3, as DNA: TGTGCCAGCAGTGATGGGTCCCCCACGGGGACGTACTTC.

The gene calls are TRBV7-9 and TRBJ2-5; the D gene is possibly TRBD1 (7 bases). Per germline, CDR1 SEHNR and CDR2 FQNEAQ (reference sequence). V was shortened by 5 bases and J by 9 bases, with 19 bases between the two germline ends. This CDR3 is 14 amino acids long. CDR3 sequence reads: CASSLGGQGVAQYF. CDR3 coding DNA: TGTGCCAGCAGCCTAGGAGGGCAGGGGGTGGCCCAGTACTTC. Full variable domain (outside the CDR3, taken from reference TRBV7-9 and TRBJ2-5): DTGVSQNPRHKITKRGQNVTFRCDPISEHNRLYWYRQTLGQGPEFLTYFQNEAQLEKSRLLSDRFSAERPKGSFSTLEIQRTEQGDSAMYLCASSLGGQGVAQYFGPGTRLLVL.

The rearrangement links TRBV27 to TRBJ1-5, with no clear D. The V and J ends lost 3 bases and 4 bases respectively, with 7 bases between them. The germline V gene encodes CDR1 MNHEY and CDR2 SMNVEV (reference sequence). The CDR3 has 13 residues. The CDR3 here is CASSLAWNQPQHF. CDR3 bases: TGTGCCAGCAGTTTGGCATGGAATCAGCCCCAGCATTTT.

The V call is TRBV7-2, the J call TRBJ2-1, with D possibly called TRBD1 or TRBD2 (5 bases each). The germline V gene has CDR1 SGHTA and CDR2 FQGNSA. This CDR3 spans 13 amino acids. Trimming left V 1 base short and J 9 bases short, with 10 bases between. Written as DNA, the CDR3 is TGTGCCAGCAGCTTAGTTAAGGGGAGTGAGCAGTTCTTC. This encodes CASSLVKGSEQFF.

The J gene is TRBJ1-6, the V gene TRBV5-1, with 7 bases matching TRBD1. CDR3 size: 16 residues. Per the germline V gene, CDR1 is SGHRS and CDR2 is YFSETQ. Trimming at V came to 3 bases and at J to 7 bases, leaving 10 bases not matched to a gene. The chain's CDR3 is CASSSALQGSNSPLHF. The DNA of the CDR3 is TGCGCCAGCAGCTCGGCCTTACAGGGGTCGAATTCACCCCTCCACTTT.

The rearrangement uses TRBV18 and TRBJ1-3, with 9 bases matching TRBD1. This CDR3 is 16 amino acids long. Germline CDR1 is KGHSH and CDR2 is LQKENI. V was pared by 1 base and J by 0 bases, with 1 base of the junction left unmatched. As DNA, the CDR3 is TGTGCCAGCTCACCACGGACAGGGGCCTCTGGAAACACCATATATTTT. Its translation: CASSPRTGASGNTIYF.

This chain links TRBV7-6 with TRBJ2-2, with D tentatively TRBD1 or TRBD2 (5 bases each). Germline values: CDR1 SGHVS, CDR2 FNYEAQ. CDR3 length: 16 amino acids. The germline V and J ends were trimmed by 4 bases and 7 bases, with 19 bases remaining between them. CDR3 region: CASSSRGGRASGELFF. The CDR3 DNA follows: TGTGCCAGCAGCTCCAGAGGAGGCAGGGCGAGCGGGGAGCTGTTTTTT. The full variable domain, its missing parts supplied by reference TRBV7-6 and TRBJ2-2, is GAGVSQSPRYKVTKRGQDVALRCDPISGHVSLYWYRQALGQGPEFLTYFNYEAQQDKSGLPNDRFSAERPEGSISTLTIQRTEQRDSAMYRCASSSRGGRASGELFFGEGSRLTVL.

Turning to this clone: One end of the junction varies from germline; a read error may be responsible. V usage is TRBV6-5 and J usage is TRBJ2-7; D call uncertain. The length of the CDR3 is 11 residues. Germline-derived CDR1 and CDR2 are MNHEY and SVGAGI. The CDR3 loop reads CASSYQDEQCF. The CDR3 DNA follows: TGTGCCAGCAGCTACCAGGACGAGCAGTGCTTC.

The chain carries TRBV30 and TRBJ2-7; TRBD1 might be the D (5 bases). The CDR3 has 13 amino acids. V lost 5 bases and J 3 bases, leaving 14 bases between the germline ends. Germline V gene sequence: CDR1 GTSNPN, CDR2 SVGIG (reference sequence). As DNA, the CDR3 is TGTGCCTGGCGGGCAGGGAATCTCTACGAGCAGTACTTC. Translating it yields CAWRAGNLYEQYF.

This clone turned up a few times. The CDR3, as DNA: TGTGCCAGCAGCTTAGAAGTCAATCAGCCCCAGCATTTT. Its translation: CASSLEVNQPQHF. The rearrangement uses TRBV7-8 and TRBJ1-5; D not resolved. Trimming left V 1 base short and J 3 bases short, with 4 bases between. Germline-derived CDR1 and CDR2 are SGHVS and FQNEAQ. CDR3 length equals 13 residues.

The CDR3 loop is CASSQAPTRVETQYF. The CDR3 DNA follows: TGCGCCAGCAGCCAAGCCCCCACTAGGGTCGAGACGCAGTATTTT. The V call is TRBV4-1, the J call TRBJ2-3, with TRBD2 as a possible D gene (5 bases). Germline V gene lookup returns CDR1 MGHRA and CDR2 YSYEKL. This CDR3 has 15 amino acids. V lost 1 base to trimming and J lost 9 bases, with 17 bases between them.

This clone came up once. V is TRBV18 and J is TRBJ1-1; D possibly corresponds to TRBD1 (6 bases). The CDR3 covers 15 residues. The germline V gene encodes CDR1 KGHSH and CDR2 LQKENI. The V gene lost 3 bases and the J gene lost 5 bases, with 16 bases spanning the gap. The CDR3 bases are TGTGCCAGCTCACCCGGACAGCTTATAGGAACTGAAGCTTTCTTT. As protein: CASSPGQLIGTEAFF.

The chain combines TRBV7-9 with TRBJ2-7; 9 bases line up with TRBD2. The germline V gene encodes CDR1 SEHNR and CDR2 FQNEAQ (reference sequence). The J segment lost 2 bases and the V segment lost 5 bases, leaving 7 bases of the junction unmatched. The CDR3 totals 15 residues. CDR3 region: CASSRGLANPYEQYF. CDR3 nucleotides: TGTGCCAGCAGCCGTGGACTAGCGAATCCCTACGAGCAGTACTTC.

The count of this clone is one. The chain carries TRBV6-5 and TRBJ2-7; D is unclear. Germline V CDR1 and CDR2: MNHEY, SVGAGI. V dropped 6 bases and J dropped 4 bases, with 4 bases sitting between them. CDR3 length: 10 residues. CDR3 sequence reads: CASRGYEQYV. The CDR3 DNA reads as TGTGCCAGCAGGGGTTACGAGCAGTACGTC.

A single count supports this clone. The V and J genes are TRBV28 and TRBJ1-5; the D gene is possibly TRBD1 (5 bases). V gave up 6 bases and J gave up 4 bases, with 16 bases separating them. CDR3 length: 15 amino acids. Germline V lookup: CDR1 MDHEN, CDR2 SYDVKM. CDR3 protein: CASRSQGVQNQPQHF. CDR3 sequence (DNA): TGTGCCAGCAGATCCCAGGGAGTTCAGAATCAGCCCCAGCATTTT.

By share, this clone ranks as large. The chain recombines TRBV6-5 with TRBJ1-5; D uncertain. Germline CDR1 is MNHEY and CDR2 is SVGAGI. V was trimmed by 2 bases and J by 5 bases, leaving 7 bases between them. The CDR3 extends over 13 amino acids. The CDR3 coding sequence is TGTGCCAGCAGTTACAGTAGGGATCAGCCCCAGCATTTT. It specifies CASSYSRDQPQHF.

The V gene is TRBV12-5, the J gene TRBJ1-3, with 9 bases lining up with TRBD1. There are 17 residues in the CDR3. The germline gives CDR1 LGHNT, CDR2 FRNRAP. Germline trimming cut 0 bases from V and 1 base from J; bases unmatched to any gene: 4. CDR3 coding DNA: TGTGCTAGTGGTTTGGTACGACAGGGGGGTTCTGGAAACACCATATATTTT. This translates into CASGLVRQGGSGNTIYF.

J is TRBJ2-5 and V is TRBV13; perhaps TRBD2 as D (7 bases). This CDR3 comprises 16 residues. From germline, CDR1 is PRHDT and CDR2 FYEKMQ (reference sequence). V was shortened by 5 bases and J by 2 bases, with 18 bases between the two germline ends. In nucleotides, the CDR3 is TGTGCCAGCAGCCCCTGGCTTAGGGGGGGGCAAGAGACCCAGTACTTC. This sequence encodes CASSPWLRGGQETQYF.

The chain couples TRBV10-2 to TRBJ2-3, with TRBD2 matching over 16 bases. Germline V CDR1 and CDR2: WSHSY, SAAADI. The CDR3 totals 20 residues. The J segment lost 9 bases and the V segment lost 5 bases, leaving 20 bases of the junction unmatched. The CDR3 loop is CASSRTGPGLAGGPDNTQYF. CDR3 coding DNA: TGCGCCAGCAGTAGGACAGGACCGGGACTAGCGGGGGGGCCTGATAACACGCAGTATTTT.

J is TRBJ2-7 and V is TRBV7-9; 8 bases are shared with TRBD2. The CDR3 has 15 amino acids. V was pared by 4 bases and J by 5 bases, with 10 bases of the junction left unmatched. Germline CDR1 is SEHNR and CDR2 is FQNEAQ (reference sequence). CDR3 sequence reads: CASSSWAGGIHEQYF. CDR3 nucleotide sequence: TGTGCCAGCAGCTCGTGGGCGGGGGGTATCCACGAGCAGTACTTC.

V usage is TRBV19 and J usage is TRBJ1-1; tentative D call: TRBD1 (5 bases). CDR1 and CDR2 (germline): LNHDA, SQIVND (reference sequence). The CDR3 consists of 14 residues. V was pared by 5 bases and J by 5 bases, with 15 bases between. As DNA, the CDR3 is TGTGCCAGTAGTCCCCGGGGGAGGCGGACTGAAGCTTTCTTT. It encodes CASSPRGRRTEAFF.

There are a few counts of this clone. This rearrangement joins TRBV7-9 to TRBJ1-1; D unresolved. V lost 2 bases and J lost 3, with 7 bases in between. CDR1 is SEHNR and CDR2 is FQNEAQ in the germline V gene (reference sequence). This CDR3 comprises 13 residues. CDR3 residues: CASSLSWDTEAFF. For the CDR3, the DNA is TGTGCCAGCAGCTTATCCTGGGACACTGAAGCTTTCTTT.

The chain is built from TRBV5-6 and TRBJ1-2; 10 bases map to TRBD1. CDR1 and CDR2 (germline): SGHDT, YYEEEE. With V trimmed by 3 bases and J by 3 bases, 11 bases remained unmatched. CDR3 size: 17 residues. The CDR3 region has the DNA TGTGCCAGCAGCTCACCGGGACAGGGGATTTATGACTATGGCTACACCTTC. Encoded protein: CASSSPGQGIYDYGYTF.